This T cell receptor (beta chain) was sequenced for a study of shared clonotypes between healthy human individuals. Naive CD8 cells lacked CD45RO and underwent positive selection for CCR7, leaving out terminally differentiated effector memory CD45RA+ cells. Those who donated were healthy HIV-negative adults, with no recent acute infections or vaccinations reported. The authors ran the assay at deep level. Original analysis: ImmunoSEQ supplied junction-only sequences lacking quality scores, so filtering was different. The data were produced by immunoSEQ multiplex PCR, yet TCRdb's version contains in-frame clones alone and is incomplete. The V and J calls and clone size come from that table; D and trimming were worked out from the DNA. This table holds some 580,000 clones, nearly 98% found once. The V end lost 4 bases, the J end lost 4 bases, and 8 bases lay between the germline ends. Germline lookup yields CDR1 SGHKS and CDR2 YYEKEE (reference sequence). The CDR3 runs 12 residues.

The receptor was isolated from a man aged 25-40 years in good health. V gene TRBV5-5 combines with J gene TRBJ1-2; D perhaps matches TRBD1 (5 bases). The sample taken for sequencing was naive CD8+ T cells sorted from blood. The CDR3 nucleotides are TGTGCCAGCAGCCTGACAGCCTATGGCTACACCTTC. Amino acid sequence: CASSLTAYGYTF.